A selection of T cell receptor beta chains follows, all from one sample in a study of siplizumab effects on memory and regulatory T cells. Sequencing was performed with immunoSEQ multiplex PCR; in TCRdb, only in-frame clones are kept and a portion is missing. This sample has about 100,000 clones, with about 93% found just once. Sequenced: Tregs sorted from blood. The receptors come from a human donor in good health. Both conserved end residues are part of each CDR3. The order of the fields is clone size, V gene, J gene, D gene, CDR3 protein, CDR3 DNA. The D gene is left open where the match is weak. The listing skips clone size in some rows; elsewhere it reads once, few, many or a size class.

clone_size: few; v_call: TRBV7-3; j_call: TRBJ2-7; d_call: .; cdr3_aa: CASSKQPGENYEQYF; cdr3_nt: TGTGCCAGCAGCAAACAGCCCGGGGAGAACTACGAGCAGTACTTC
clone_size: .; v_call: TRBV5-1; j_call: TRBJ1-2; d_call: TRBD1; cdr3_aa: CASSSTIGTGDYGYTF; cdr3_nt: TGCGCCAGCAGCTCAACTATCGGGACAGGCGATTATGGCTACACCTTC
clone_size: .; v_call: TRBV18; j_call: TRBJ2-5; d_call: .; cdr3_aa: CASSLKGETQYF; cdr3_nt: TGTGCCAGCTCACTAAAGGGGGAGACCCAGTACTTC
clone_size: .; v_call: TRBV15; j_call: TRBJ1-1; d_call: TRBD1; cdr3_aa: CATSRTGAVNTEAFF; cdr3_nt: TGTGCCACCAGCAGAACAGGGGCGGTGAACACTGAAGCTTTCTTT
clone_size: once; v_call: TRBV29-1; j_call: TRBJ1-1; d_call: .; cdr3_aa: CSVSRGNPEAFF; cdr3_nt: TGCAGCGTTAGCAGGGGAAACCCTGAAGCTTTCTTT
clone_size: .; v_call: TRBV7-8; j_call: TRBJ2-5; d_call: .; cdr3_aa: CASSLTGLALQETQYF; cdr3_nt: TGTGCCAGCAGCTTAACGGGACTGGCCCTCCAAGAGACCCAGTACTTC
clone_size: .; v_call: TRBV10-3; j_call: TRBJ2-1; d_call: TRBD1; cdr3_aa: CAISPGQDWNEQFF; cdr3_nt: TGTGCCATCAGCCCGGGACAGGACTGGAATGAGCAGTTCTTC
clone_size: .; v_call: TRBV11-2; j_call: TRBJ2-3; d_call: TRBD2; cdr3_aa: CASSLVPPAAGGSDTQYF; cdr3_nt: TGTGCCAGCAGCTTAGTACCCCCTGCGGCGGGAGGGTCAGATACGCAGTATTTT
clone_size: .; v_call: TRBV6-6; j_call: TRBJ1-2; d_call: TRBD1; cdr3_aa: CASIGQGPHGYTF; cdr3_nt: TGTGCCAGCATCGGACAGGGGCCGCATGGCTACACCTTC
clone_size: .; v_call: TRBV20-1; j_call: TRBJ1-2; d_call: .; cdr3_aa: CSALDNYGYTF; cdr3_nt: TGCAGTGCCCTCGACAACTATGGCTACACCTTC
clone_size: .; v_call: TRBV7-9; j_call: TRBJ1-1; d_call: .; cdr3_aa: CASSLASYTEAFF; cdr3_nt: TGTGCCAGCAGCTTAGCCAGTTACACTGAAGCTTTCTTT
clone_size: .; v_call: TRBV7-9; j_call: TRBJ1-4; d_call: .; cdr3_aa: CATSLGRLMDEKLFF; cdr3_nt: TGTGCCACCAGTTTAGGGAGATTAATGGATGAAAAACTGTTTTTT
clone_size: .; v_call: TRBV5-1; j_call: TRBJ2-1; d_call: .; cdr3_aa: CASSLAGRVHNEQFF; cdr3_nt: TGCGCCAGCAGCTTGGCCGGTCGCGTCCACAATGAGCAGTTCTTC
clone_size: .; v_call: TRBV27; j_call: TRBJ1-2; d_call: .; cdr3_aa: CATRAPANYGYTF; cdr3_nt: TGTGCCACCCGCGCCCCGGCTAACTATGGCTACACCTTC
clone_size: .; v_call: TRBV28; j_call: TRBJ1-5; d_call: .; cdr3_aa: CASVTGRNQPQHF; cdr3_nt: TGTGCCAGCGTAACAGGTCGCAATCAGCCCCAGCATTTT
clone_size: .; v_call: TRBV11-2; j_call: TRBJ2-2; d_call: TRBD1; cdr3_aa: CASSPPGTGGTGELFF; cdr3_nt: TGTGCCAGCAGCCCTCCCGGGACAGGGGGCACCGGGGAGCTGTTTTTT
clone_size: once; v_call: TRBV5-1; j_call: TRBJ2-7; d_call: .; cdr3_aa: CASSLVSDREQYF; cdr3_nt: TGCGCCAGCAGCTTGGTGTCAGATCGGGAGCAGTACTTC
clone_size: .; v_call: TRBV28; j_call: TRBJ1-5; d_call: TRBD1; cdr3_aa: CASSLYQGARANQPQHF; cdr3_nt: TGTGCCAGCAGTTTGTATCAGGGGGCGCGGGCTAATCAGCCCCAGCATTTT
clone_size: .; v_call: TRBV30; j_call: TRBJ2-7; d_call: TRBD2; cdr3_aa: CAWSVLRGVIAHEQYF; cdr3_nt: TGTGCCTGGAGTGTATTGCGGGGGGTAATTGCCCACGAGCAGTACTTC
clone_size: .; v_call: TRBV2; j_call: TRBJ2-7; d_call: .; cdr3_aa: CATTRDLLYEQYF; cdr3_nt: TGTGCCACTACCCGGGACCTACTCTACGAGCAGTACTTC
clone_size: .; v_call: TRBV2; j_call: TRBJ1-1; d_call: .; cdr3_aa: CASSRPPVAGEAFF; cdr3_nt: TGTGCCAGCAGTCGGCCCCCTGTTGCGGGTGAAGCTTTCTTT
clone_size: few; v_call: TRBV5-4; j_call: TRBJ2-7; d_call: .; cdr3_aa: CASSPTRVGRSVYEQYF; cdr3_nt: TGTGCCAGCAGCCCAACCCGGGTGGGTCGCTCGGTCTACGAGCAGTACTTC
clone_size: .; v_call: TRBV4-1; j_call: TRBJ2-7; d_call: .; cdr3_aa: CASSQVLIGKTYEQYF; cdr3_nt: TGCGCCAGCAGCCAAGTTCTCATCGGGAAAACCTACGAGCAGTACTTC
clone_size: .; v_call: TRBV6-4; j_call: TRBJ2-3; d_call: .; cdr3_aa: CASSARNMGTDTQYF; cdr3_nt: TGTGCCAGCTCGGCTAGGAATATGGGGACAGATACGCAGTATTTT
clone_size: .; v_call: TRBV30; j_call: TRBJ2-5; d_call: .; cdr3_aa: CACSTRLRETQYF; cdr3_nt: TGTGCCTGTTCGACTAGACTTAGGGAGACCCAGTACTTC
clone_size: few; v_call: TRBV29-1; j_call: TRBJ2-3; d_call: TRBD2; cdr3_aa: CSVRGLVAGGDTQYF; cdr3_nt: TGCAGCGTGAGGGGGCTCGTAGCGGGGGGTGATACGCAGTATTTT
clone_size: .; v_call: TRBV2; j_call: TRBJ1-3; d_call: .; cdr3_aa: CASSVRLSGNTIYF; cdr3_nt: TGTGCCAGCAGTGTTCGGCTGTCTGGAAACACCATATATTTT
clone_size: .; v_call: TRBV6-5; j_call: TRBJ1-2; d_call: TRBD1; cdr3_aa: CASSLHRGSGGYTF; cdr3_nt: TGTGCCAGCAGTCTTCACAGGGGTTCTGGTGGCTACACCTTC
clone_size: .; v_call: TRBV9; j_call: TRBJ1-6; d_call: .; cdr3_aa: CASSVGQGNSPLHF; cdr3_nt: TGTGCCAGCAGCGTAGGTCAAGGGAATTCACCCCTCCACTTT
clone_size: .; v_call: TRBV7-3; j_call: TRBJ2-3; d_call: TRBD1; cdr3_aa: CASSSTGTDTQYF; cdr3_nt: TGTGCCAGCAGCTCGACAGGGACAGATACGCAGTATTTT
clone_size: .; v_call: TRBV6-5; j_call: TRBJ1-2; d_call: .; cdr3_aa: CASKMDGNYGYTF; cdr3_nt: TGTGCCAGCAAAATGGACGGGAACTATGGCTACACCTTC
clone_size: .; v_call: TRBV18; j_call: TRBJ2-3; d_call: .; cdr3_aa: CASSLLWRREDTQYF; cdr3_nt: TGTGCCAGCTCACTGCTGTGGAGGAGGGAAGATACGCAGTATTTT
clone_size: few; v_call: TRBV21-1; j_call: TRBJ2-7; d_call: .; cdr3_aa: CASSKESGGPERYEQYF; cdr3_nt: TGTGCCAGCAGCAAAGAAAGCGGGGGTCCCGAGCGCTACGAGCAGTACTTC
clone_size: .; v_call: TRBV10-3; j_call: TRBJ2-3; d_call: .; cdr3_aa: CAISGLSEGADTQYF; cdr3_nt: TGTGCCATCAGTGGCCTCAGCGAGGGCGCAGATACGCAGTATTTT
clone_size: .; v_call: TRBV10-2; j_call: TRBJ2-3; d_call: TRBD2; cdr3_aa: CASTQEREPTDTQYF; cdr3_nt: TGCGCCAGCACCCAAGAGCGGGAGCCCACAGATACGCAGTATTTT
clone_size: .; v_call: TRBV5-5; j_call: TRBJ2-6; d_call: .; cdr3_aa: CASSLVPYGSGANVLTF; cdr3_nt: TGTGCCAGCAGCTTAGTTCCCTATGGGTCTGGGGCCAACGTCCTGACTTTC
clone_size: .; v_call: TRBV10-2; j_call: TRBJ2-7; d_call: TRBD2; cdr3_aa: CASTSGTSGTYEQYF; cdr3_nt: TGCGCCAGCACCAGTGGGACTAGCGGGACCTACGAGCAGTACTTC
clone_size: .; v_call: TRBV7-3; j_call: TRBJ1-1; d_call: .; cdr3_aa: CASSPAPGTEAFF; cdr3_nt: TGTGCCAGCAGCCCAGCACCGGGGACTGAAGCTTTCTTT
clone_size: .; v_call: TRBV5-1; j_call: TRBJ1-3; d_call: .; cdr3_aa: CASSTGGSGNTIYF; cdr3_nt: TGCGCCAGCAGCACCGGGGGCTCTGGAAACACCATATATTTT
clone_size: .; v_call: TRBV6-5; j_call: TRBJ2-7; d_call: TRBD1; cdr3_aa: CASSFGQGAGYEQYF; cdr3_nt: TGTGCCAGCAGCTTTGGACAGGGGGCAGGTTACGAGCAGTACTTC
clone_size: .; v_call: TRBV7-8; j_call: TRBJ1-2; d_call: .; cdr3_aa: CASSSRTRGITGYTF; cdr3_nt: TGTGCCAGCAGCTCCAGAACTAGGGGGATTACTGGCTACACCTTC
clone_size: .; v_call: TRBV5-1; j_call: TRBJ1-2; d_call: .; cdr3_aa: CASRIGPNYGYTF; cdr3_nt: TGCGCCAGCAGAATAGGACCAAACTATGGCTACACCTTC
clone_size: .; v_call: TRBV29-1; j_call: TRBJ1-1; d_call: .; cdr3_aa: CSVTMNTEAFF; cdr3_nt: TGCAGCGTCACCATGAACACTGAAGCTTTCTTT
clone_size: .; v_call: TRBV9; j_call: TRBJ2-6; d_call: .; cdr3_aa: CASSKEGLPYSGANVLTF; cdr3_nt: TGTGCCAGCAGCAAAGAAGGTCTACCGTACTCTGGGGCCAACGTCCTGACTTTC
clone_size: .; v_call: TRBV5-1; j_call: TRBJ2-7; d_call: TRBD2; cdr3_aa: CASSVAGLAGVYEQYF; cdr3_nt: TGCGCCAGCAGCGTAGCCGGACTAGCGGGAGTCTACGAGCAGTACTTC
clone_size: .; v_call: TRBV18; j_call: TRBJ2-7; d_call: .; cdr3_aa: CASSPFEGNEQYF; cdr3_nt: TGTGCCAGCTCACCATTTGAGGGAAACGAGCAGTACTTC
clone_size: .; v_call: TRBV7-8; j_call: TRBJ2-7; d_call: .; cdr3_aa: CASSLAPIAARLTYEQYF; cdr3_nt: TGTGCCAGCAGCTTAGCTCCTATAGCCGCTAGACTCACCTACGAGCAGTACTTC
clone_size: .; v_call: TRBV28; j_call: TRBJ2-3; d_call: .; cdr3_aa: CASSRSGRRTGTDTQYF; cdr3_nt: TGTGCCAGCTCAAGGTCCGGGCGCCGGACGGGCACAGATACGCAGTATTTT
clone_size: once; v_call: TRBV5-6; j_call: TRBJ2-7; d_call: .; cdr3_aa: CASSTDAPPSYEQYF; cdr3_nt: TGTGCCAGCAGCACTGATGCTCCTCCGTCCTACGAGCAGTACTTC
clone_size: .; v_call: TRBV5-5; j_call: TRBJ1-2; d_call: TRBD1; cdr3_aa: CASSYSGTGRLFYGYTF; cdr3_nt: TGTGCCAGCAGCTACTCCGGGACAGGGAGATTGTTCTATGGCTACACCTTC
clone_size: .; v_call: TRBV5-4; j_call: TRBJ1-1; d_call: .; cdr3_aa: CASSPDRGTEAFF; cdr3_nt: TGTGCCAGCAGCCCGGACCGAGGAACTGAAGCTTTCTTT
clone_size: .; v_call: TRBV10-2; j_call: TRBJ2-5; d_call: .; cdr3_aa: CASMLSGGETQYF; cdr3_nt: TGCGCCAGCATGCTTAGTGGAGGAGAGACCCAGTACTTC
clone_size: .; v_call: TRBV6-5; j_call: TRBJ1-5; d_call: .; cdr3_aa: CASRTRLNQPQHF; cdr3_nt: TGTGCCAGCAGGACGAGACTGAATCAGCCCCAGCATTTT
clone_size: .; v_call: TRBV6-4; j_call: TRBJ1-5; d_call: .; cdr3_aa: CASSDPRRRRVGQPQHF; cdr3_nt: TGTGCCAGCAGTGACCCGCGCAGGAGGAGGGTGGGTCAGCCCCAGCATTTT
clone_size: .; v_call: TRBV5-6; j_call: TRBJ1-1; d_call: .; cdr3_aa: CASRGRWVGVIFAEAFF; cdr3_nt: TGTGCCAGCAGGGGTAGGTGGGTTGGGGTTATATTTGCTGAAGCTTTCTTT
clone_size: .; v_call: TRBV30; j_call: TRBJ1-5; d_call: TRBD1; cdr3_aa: CAWSTRRTGKINQPQHF; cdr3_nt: TGTGCCTGGAGTACAAGACGGACAGGTAAAATTAATCAGCCCCAGCATTTT
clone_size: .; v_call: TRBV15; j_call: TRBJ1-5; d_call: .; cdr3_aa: CATSLSGVSNQPQHF; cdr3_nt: TGTGCCACCAGCTTAAGCGGGGTTAGCAATCAGCCCCAGCATTTT
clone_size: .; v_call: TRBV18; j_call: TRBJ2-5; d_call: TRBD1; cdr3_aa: CASSRDREMAQYF; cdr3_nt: TGTGCCAGCTCACGTGACAGGGAGATGGCCCAGTACTTC
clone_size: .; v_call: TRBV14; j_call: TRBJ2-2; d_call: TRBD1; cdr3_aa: CASSPGTGRPWELFF; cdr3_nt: TGTGCCAGCAGCCCAGGGACAGGGCGCCCTTGGGAGCTGTTTTTT
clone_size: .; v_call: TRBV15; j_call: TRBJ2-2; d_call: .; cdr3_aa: CATSRSNTGELFF; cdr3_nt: TGTGCCACCAGCAGATCCAACACCGGGGAGCTGTTTTTT